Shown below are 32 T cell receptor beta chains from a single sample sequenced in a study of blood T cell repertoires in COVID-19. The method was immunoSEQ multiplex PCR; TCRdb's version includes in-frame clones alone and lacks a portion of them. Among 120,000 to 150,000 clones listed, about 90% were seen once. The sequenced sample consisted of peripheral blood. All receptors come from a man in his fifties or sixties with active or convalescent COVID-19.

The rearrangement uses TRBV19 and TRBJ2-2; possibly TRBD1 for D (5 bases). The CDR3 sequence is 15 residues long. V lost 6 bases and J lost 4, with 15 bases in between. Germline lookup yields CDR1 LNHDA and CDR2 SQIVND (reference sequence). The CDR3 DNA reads TGTGCCAGTAGACCACAGGACGTCCCCACCGGGGAGCTGTTTTTT. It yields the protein CASRPQDVPTGELFF. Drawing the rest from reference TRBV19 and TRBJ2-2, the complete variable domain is DGGITQSPKYLFRKEGQNVTLSCEQNLNHDAMYWYRQDPGQGLRLIYYSQIVNDFQKGDIAEGYSVSREKKESFPLTVTSAQKNPTAFYLCASRPQDVPTGELFFGEGSRLTVL.

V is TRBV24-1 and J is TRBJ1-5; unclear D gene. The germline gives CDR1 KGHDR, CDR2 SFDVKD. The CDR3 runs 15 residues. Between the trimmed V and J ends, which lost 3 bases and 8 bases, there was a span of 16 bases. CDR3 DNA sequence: TGTGCCACCAGTGATACCGGGAGGCCCGAAGAGCCCCAGCATTTT. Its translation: CATSDTGRPEEPQHF.

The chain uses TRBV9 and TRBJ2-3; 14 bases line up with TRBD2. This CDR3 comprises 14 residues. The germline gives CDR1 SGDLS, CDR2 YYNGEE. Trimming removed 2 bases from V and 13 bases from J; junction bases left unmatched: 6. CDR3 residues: CASSVGTSGSLEYF. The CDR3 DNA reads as TGTGCCAGCAGCGTCGGGACTAGCGGGAGTTTGGAGTATTTT.

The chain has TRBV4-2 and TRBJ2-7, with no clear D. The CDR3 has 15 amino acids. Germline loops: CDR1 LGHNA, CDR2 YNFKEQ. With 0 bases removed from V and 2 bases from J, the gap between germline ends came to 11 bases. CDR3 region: CASSQDSRVAYEQYF. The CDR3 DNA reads TGTGCCAGCAGCCAAGACTCCCGGGTAGCCTACGAGCAGTACTTC.

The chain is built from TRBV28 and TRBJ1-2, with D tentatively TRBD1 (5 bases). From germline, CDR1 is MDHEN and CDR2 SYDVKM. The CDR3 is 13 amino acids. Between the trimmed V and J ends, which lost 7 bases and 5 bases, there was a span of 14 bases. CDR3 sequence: CASMLRGGYGYTF. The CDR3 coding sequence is TGTGCCAGCATGTTAAGGGGAGGTTATGGCTACACCTTC.

CDR3 residues: CASPVAANEATNEKLFF. The DNA of the CDR3 is TGTGCCAGCCCAGTGGCGGCCAACGAGGCCACTAATGAAAAACTGTTTTTT. V usage is TRBV6-4 and J usage is TRBJ1-4; D gene unclear. Germline V gene sequence: CDR1 MRHNA, CDR2 SNTAGT. Trimming took 8 bases from V and 2 from J, leaving 21 bases between them. The CDR3 has 17 amino acids.

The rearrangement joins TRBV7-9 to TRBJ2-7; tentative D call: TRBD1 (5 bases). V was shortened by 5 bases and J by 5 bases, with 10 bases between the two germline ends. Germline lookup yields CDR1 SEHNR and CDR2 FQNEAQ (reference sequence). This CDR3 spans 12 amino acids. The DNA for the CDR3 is TGTGCCAGCAGCCAGACAGACCACGAGCAGTACTTC. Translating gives CASSQTDHEQYF. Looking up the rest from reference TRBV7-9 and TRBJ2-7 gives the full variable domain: DTGVSQNPRHKITKRGQNVTFRCDPISEHNRLYWYRQTLGQGPEFLTYFQNEAQLEKSRLLSDRFSAERPKGSFSTLEIQRTEQGDSAMYLCASSQTDHEQYFGPGTRLTVT.

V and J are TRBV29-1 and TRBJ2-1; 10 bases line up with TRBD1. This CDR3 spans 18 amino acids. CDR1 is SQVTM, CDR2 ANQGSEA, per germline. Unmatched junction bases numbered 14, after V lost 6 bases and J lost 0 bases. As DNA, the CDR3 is TGCAGCGTGGGTCGGGACAGGGGCTTTATAGGCTCCTACAATGAGCAGTTCTTC. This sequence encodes CSVGRDRGFIGSYNEQFF.

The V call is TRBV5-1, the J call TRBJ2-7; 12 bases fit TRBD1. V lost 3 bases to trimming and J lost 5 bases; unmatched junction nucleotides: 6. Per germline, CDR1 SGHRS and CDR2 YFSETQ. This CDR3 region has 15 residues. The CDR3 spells CASSSLGTGGHEQYF. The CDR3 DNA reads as TGCGCCAGCAGCTCGCTCGGGACAGGGGGCCACGAGCAGTACTTC. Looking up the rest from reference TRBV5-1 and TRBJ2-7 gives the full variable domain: KAGVTQTPRYLIKTRGQQVTLSCSPISGHRSVSWYQQTPGQGLQFLFEYFSETQRNKGNFPGRFSGRQFSNSRSEMNVSTLELGDSALYLCASSSLGTGGHEQYFGPGTRLTVT.

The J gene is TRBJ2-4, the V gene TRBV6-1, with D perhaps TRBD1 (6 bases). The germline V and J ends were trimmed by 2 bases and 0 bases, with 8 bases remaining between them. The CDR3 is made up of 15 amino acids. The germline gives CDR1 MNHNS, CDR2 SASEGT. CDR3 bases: TGTGCCAGCAGTGAACAGGGGAGAGCCAAAAACATTCAGTACTTC. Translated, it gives CASSEQGRAKNIQYF.

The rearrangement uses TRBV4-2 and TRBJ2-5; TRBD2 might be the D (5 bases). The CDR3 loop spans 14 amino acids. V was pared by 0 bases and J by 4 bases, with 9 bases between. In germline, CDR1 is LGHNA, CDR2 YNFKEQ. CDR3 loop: CASSQDYGIETQYF. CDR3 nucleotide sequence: TGTGCCAGCAGCCAAGATTACGGGATAGAGACCCAGTACTTC.

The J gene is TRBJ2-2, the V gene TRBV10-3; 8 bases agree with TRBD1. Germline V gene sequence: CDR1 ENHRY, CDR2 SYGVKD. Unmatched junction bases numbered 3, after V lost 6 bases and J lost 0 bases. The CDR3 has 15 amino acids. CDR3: CAIRVGQANTGELFF. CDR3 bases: TGTGCCATCAGGGTGGGACAGGCGAACACCGGGGAGCTGTTTTTT.

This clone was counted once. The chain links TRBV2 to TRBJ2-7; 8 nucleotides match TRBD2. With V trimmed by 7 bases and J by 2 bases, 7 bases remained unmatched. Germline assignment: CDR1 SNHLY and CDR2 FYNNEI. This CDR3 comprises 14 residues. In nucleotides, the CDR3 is TGTGCCAGCACCCGAGGAGCGGGGGCCTACGAGCAGTACTTC. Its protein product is CASTRGAGAYEQYF.

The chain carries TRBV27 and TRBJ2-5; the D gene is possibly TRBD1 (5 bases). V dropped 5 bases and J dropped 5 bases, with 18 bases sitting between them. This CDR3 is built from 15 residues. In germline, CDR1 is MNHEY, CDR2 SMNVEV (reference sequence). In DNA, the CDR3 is TGTGCCAGCAGTAGGGGTTGGGGTAATGACGAGACCCAGTACTTC. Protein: CASSRGWGNDETQYF.

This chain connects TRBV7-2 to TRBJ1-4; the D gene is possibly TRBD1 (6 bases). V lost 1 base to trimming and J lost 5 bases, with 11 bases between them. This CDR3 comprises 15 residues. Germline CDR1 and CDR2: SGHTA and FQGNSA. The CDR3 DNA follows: TGTGCCAGCAGCTTAGTGGACAGCGAGAATGAAAAACTGTTTTTT. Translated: CASSLVDSENEKLFF. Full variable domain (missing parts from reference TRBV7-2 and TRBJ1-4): GAGVSQSPSNKVTEKGKDVELRCDPISGHTALYWYRQSLGQGLEFLIYFQGNSAPDKSGLPSDRFSAERTGGSVSTLTIQRTQQEDSAVYLCASSLVDSENEKLFFGSGTQLSVL.

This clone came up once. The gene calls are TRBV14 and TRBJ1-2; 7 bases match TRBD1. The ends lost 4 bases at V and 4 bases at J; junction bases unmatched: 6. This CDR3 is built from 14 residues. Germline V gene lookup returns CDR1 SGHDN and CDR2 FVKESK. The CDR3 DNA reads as TGTGCCAGCAGCCTGACAGGGAAGTCCTATGGCTACACCTTC. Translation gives CASSLTGKSYGYTF. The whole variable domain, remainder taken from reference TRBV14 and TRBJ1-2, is EAGVTQFPSHSVIEKGQTVTLRCDPISGHDNLYWYRRVMGKEIKFLLHFVKESKQDESGMPNNRFLAERTGGTYSTLKVQPAELEDSGVYFCASSLTGKSYGYTFGSGTRLTVV.

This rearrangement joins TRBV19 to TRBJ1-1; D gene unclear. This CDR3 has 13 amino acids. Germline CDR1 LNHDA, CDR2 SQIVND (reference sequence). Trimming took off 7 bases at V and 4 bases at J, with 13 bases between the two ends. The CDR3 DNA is TGTGCCAGTATAGGAGGGTATGGCACTGAAGCTTTCTTT. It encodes CASIGGYGTEAFF.

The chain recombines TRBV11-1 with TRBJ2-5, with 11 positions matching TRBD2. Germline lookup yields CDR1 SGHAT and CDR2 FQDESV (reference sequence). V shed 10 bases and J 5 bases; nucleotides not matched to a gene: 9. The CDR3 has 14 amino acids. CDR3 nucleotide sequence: TGTGCCACCACTATAGCGGGAGGGGTCGAGACCCAGTACTTC. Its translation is CATTIAGGVETQYF.

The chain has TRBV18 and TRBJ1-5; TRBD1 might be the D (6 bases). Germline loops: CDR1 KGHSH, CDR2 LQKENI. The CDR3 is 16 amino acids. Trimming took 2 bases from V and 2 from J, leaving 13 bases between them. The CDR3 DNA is TGTGCCAGCTCACCAGGGGGGGCCAAGGGCAATCAGCCCCAGCATTTT. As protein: CASSPGGAKGNQPQHF.

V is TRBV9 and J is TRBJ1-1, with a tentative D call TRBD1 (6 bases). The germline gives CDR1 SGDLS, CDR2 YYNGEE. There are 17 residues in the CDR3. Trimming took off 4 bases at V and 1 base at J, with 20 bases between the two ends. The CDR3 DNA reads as TGTGCCAGCAGCCTACCTTCTGGACGGGGGGCGAACACTGAAGCTTTCTTT. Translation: CASSLPSGRGANTEAFF.

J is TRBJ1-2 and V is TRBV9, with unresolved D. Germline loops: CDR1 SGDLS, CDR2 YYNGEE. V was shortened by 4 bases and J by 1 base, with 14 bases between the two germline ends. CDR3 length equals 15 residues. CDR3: CASSWGGRNNYGYTF. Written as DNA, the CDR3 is TGTGCCAGCAGCTGGGGAGGGCGAAATAACTATGGCTACACCTTC.

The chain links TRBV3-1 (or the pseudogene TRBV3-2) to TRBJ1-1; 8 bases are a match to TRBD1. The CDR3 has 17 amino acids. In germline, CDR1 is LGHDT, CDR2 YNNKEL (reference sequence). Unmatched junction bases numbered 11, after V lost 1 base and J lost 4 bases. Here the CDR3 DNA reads TGTGCCAGCAGCCAAGGTCGGGGCCAGGGGGCGCGCACTGAAGCTTTCTTT. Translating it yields CASSQGRGQGARTEAFF.

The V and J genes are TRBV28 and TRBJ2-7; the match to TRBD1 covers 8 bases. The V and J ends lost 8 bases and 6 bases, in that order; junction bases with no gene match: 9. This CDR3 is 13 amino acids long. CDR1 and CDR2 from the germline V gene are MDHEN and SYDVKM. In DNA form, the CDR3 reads TGTGCCAGCCTTACAGGGGGACCAGGCGAGCAGTACTTC. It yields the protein CASLTGGPGEQYF.

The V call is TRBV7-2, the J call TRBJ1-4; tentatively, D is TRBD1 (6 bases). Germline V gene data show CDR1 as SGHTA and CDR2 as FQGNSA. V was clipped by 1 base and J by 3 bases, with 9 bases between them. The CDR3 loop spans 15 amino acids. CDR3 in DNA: TGTGCCAGCAGCTTAGTACAGGGTGCTAATGAAAAACTGTTTTTT. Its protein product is CASSLVQGANEKLFF.

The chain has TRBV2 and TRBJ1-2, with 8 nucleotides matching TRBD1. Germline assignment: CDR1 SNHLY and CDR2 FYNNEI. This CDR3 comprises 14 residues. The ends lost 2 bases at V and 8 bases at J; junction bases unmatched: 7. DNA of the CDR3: TGTGCCAGCAGTGAATACAGGGGGTCGGGAGGCTACACCTTC. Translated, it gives CASSEYRGSGGYTF.

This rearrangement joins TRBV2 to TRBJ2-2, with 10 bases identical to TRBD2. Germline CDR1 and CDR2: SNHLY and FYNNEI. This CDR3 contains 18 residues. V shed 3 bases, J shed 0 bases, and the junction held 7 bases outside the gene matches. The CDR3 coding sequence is TGTGCCAGCAGTGACTCCCTAAGCGGGAGGGCGAACACCGGGGAGCTGTTTTTT. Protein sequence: CASSDSLSGRANTGELFF. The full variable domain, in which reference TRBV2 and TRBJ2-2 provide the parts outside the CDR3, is EPEVTQTPSHQVTQMGQEVILRCVPISNHLYFYWYRQILGQKVEFLVSFYNNEISEKSEIFDDQFSVERPDGSNFTLKIRSTKLEDSAMYFCASSDSLSGRANTGELFFGEGSRLTVL.

The CDR3 sequence is CASSFGEPSTDTQYF. The CDR3 DNA reads TGTGCCAGCAGCTTCGGGGAACCTAGCACAGATACGCAGTATTTT. This chain connects TRBV7-9 to TRBJ2-3; D might be TRBD2 (5 bases). This CDR3 is 15 amino acids long. CDR1 is SEHNR, CDR2 FQNEAQ, per germline (reference sequence). V was clipped by 3 bases and J by 0 bases, with 10 bases between them.

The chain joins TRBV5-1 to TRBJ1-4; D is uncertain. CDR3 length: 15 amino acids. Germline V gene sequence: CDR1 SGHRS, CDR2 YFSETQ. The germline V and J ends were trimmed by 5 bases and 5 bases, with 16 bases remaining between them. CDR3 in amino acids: CASRRTAGENEKLFF. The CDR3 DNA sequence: TGCGCCAGCAGAAGAACGGCTGGGGAGAATGAAAAACTGTTTTTT.

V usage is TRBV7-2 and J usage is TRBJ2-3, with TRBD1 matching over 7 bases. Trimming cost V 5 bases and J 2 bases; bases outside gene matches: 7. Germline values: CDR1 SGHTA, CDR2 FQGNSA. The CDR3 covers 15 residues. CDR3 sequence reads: CASSPGQANTDTQYF. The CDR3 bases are TGTGCCAGCAGCCCCGGACAGGCGAACACAGATACGCAGTATTTT.

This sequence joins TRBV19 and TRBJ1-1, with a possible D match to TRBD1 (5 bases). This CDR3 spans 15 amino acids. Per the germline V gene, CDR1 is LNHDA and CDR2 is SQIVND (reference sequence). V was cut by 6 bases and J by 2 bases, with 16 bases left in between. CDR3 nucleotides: TGTGCCAGTAGATACGACAGTTCCCCAAACACTGAAGCTTTCTTT. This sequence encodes CASRYDSSPNTEAFF.

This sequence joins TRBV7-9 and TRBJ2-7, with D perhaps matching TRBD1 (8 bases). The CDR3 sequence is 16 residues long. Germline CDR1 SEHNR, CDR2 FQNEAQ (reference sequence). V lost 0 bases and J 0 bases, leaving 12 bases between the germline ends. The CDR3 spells CASSLARGTGSYEQYF. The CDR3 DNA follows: TGTGCCAGCAGCTTAGCGCGGGGGACAGGCTCCTACGAGCAGTACTTC.

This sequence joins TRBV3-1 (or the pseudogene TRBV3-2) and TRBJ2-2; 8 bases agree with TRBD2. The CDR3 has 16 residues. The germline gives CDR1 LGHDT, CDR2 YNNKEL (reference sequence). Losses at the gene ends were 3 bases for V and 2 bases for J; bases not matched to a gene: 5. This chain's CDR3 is CASSQLLAGNTGELFF. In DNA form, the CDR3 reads TGTGCCAGCAGCCAGCTCCTAGCGGGCAACACCGGGGAGCTGTTTTTT.